This entry concerns a single T cell receptor (beta chain). The antigen is unknown. The roughly 120-subject validation cohort, separate from the roughly 670-subject first cohort, included the donors. This sample was taken from a study of cytomegalovirus exposure and HLA in healthy donors. The assay was immunoSEQ multiplex PCR, and TCRdb's table has in-frame clones only and misses some. This repertoire shows 250,000 to 400,000 clones, roughly nine tenths found once; its top ten account for approximately 1%. Points from the study as a whole: Under in vitro conditions, three CMV-associated chains were confirmed as specific for CMV antigens. Associated with cytomegalovirus, according to the listing, were about 160 TCR beta chains.

This receptor was identified in a woman in her 30s in good health and CMV-seropositive. Sequencing was performed on PBMCs.

The CDR3 coding sequence is TGTGCCAGCAGCTTAGATAGTGGATGGGAGCTGTTTTTT. Its protein is CASSLDSGWELFF. The gene calls are TRBV7-9 and TRBJ2-2; no firm D call. From germline, CDR1 is SEHNR and CDR2 FQNEAQ (reference sequence). This CDR3 has 13 residues. The V end lost 1 base, the J end lost 9 bases, and 9 bases lay between the germline ends.